The clone carrying this T cell receptor (beta chain) occurred many times. The antigen remains unidentified. The entry originates in a study of T cells after yellow fever vaccination. Study details: Each low-cell-number fraction was prepared by means of SMART-Seq v4 Ultra Low Input. Study findings and constraints: At around 96% for CD4 and just over 85% for CD8, most primary-vaccination clones showed up again after the booster. Contaminating bulk clonotypes could be abundant in FACS-sorted repertoires.

The CDR3 totals 16 residues. Losses at the gene ends were 5 bases for V and 2 bases for J; bases not matched to a gene: 7. Germline V CDR1 and CDR2: SGHAT, FQNNGV. The 5'RACE template-switching step produced TCR cDNA and added a universal primer site and UMIs. TCRdb called the 5' RACE reads again in MiXCR, with one record for every CDR3 protein. The sample has hundreds of thousands of distinct CDR3 sequences; approximately 10% are singletons. This TCR came from a man between 18 and 29 years old who received the YFV17D yellow fever vaccine. The sequences come from CD4+ T cells sorted from PBMCs, collected 5 days after the yellow fever booster vaccination. The rearrangement links TRBV11-2 to TRBJ1-3, with 9 bases lining up with TRBD1. The CDR3 bases are TGTGCCAGCAGCCTGAACAGGGGGCTCGCTGGAAACACCATATATTTT. Residues: CASSLNRGLAGNTIYF.